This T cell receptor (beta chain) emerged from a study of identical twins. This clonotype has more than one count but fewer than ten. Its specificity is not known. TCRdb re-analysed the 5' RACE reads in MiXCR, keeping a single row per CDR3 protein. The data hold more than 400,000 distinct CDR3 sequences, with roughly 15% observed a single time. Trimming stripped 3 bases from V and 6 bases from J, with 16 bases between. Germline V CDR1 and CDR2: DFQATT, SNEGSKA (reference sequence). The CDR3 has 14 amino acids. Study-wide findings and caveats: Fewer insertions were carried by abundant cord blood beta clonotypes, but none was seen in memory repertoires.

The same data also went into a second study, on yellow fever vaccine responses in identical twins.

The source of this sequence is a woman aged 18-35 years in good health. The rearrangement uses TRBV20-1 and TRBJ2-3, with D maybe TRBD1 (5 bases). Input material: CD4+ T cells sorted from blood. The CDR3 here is CSARGSGNRDTQYF. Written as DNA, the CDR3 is TGCAGTGCTAGGGGATCAGGGAACCGTGATACGCAGTATTTT.